This TCR beta chain was identified in a study of cytomegalovirus exposure and HLA in healthy donors. Primers included in the PCR were 60 Vbeta and 13 Jbeta primers. Produced via immunoSEQ multiplex PCR; TCRdb's table is partial and in-frame only. The repertoire includes fewer than 85,000 clones, less than 80% of them detected once, and more than 8% sits in the top ten. V was pared by 3 bases and J by 5 bases, with 16 bases of the junction left unmatched. Germline CDR1 is LGHNA and CDR2 is YNFKEQ. The CDR3 loop spans 18 amino acids. J is TRBJ1-2 and V is TRBV4-2; 9 nucleotides line up with TRBD1. This TCR came from a man aged 35-49 years in good health and CMV-seropositive. The specimen sequenced was PBMCs. This chain's CDR3 is CASSHIEGQGSSEYGYTF. The DNA for the CDR3 is TGTGCCAGCAGCCACATCGAGGGACAGGGTTCCTCGGAGTATGGCTACACCTTC.